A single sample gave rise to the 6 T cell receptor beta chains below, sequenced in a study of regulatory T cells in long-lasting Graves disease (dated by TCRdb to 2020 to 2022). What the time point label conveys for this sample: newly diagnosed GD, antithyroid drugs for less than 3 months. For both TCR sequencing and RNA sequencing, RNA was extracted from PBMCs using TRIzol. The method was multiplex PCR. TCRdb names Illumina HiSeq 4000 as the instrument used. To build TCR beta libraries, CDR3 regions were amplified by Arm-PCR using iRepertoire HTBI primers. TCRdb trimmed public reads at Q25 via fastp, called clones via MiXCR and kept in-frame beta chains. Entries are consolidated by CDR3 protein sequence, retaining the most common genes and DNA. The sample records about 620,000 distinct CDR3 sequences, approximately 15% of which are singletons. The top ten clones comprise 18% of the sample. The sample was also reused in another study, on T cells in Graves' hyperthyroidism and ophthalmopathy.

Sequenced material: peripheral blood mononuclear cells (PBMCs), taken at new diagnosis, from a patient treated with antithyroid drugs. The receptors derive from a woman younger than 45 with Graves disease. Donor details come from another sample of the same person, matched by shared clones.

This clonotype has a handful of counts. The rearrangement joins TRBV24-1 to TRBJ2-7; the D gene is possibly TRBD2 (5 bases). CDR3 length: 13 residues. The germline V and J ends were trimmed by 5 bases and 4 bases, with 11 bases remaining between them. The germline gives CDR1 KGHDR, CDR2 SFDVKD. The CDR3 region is CATSGVGSYEQYF. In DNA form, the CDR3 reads TGTGCCACCAGTGGTGTTGGGAGTTACGAGCAGTACTTC.

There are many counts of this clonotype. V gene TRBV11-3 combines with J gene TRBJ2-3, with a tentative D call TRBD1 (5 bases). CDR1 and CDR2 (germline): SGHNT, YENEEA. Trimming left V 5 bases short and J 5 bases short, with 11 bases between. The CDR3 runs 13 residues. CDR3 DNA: TGTGCCAGCAGCCTACAGGTCCTAGATACGCAGTATTTT. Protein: CASSLQVLDTQYF. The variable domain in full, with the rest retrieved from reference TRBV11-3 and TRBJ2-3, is EAGVVQSPRYKIIEKKQPVAFWCNPISGHNTLYWYLQNLGQGPELLIRYENEEAVDDSQLPKDRFSAERLKGVDSTLKIQPAELGDSAVYLCASSLQVLDTQYFGPGTRLTVL.

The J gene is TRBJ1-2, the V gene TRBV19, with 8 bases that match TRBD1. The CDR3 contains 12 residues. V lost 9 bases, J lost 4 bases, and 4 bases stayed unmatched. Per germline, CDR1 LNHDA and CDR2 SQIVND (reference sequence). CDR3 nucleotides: TGTGCCAGCCGGGGACAGGTCTATGGCTACACCTTC. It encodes CASRGQVYGYTF. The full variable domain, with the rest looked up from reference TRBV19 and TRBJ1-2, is DGGITQSPKYLFRKEGQNVTLSCEQNLNHDAMYWYRQDPGQGLRLIYYSQIVNDFQKGDIAEGYSVSREKKESFPLTVTSAQKNPTAFYLCASRGQVYGYTFGSGTRLTVV.

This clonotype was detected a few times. The CDR3 DNA reads as TGCGCCAGCAGCTTGGCCCGGGGGCAGTACACCGGGGAGCTGTTTTTT. This sequence encodes CASSLARGQYTGELFF. The V call is TRBV5-1, the J call TRBJ2-2; D is possibly TRBD1 or TRBD2 (6 bases each). Germline lookup yields CDR1 SGHRS and CDR2 YFSETQ. The V gene lost 0 bases and the J gene lost 3 bases, with 12 bases spanning the gap. This CDR3 contains 16 residues.

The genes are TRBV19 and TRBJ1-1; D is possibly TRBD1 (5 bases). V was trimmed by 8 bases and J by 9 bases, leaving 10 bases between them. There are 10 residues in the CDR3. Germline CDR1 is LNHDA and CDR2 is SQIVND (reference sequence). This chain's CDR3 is CASRDSKAFF. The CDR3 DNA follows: TGTGCCAGTCGTGACAGTAAAGCTTTCTTT.

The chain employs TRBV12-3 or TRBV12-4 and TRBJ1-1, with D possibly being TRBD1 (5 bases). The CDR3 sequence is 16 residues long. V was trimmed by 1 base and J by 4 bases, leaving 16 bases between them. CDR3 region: CASSLVGGTGRTEAFF. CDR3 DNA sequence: TGTGCCAGCAGTTTAGTGGGGGGTACAGGTCGCACTGAAGCTTTCTTT.